This T cell receptor beta chain emerged from a study of blood T cell repertoires in COVID-19. Study-wide context: Italy, Spain and the United States were the sources of the convalescent and acute COVID-19 samples. The cDNA or gDNA used as material had been derived from T cells, B-cell-depleted T cells, or PBMCs.

V was cut by 4 bases and J by 0 bases, with 6 bases left in between. The length of the CDR3 is 13 residues. Germline V lookup: CDR1 SGHKS, CDR2 YYEKEE (reference sequence). Source study methods: Amplification with reference gene primers provided the estimates of nucleated cell counts. Repertoires were generated with immunoSEQ multiplex PCR, while TCRdb's copy carries only in-frame clones and drops some. D and trimming come from the DNA, and the V and J calls and clone size come from that table. Of fewer than 350,000 clones listed, about 90% are singletons. Self-reported history from a screening survey and questionnaire set each donor's cohort.

The TCR originated in a woman aged 18 to 35 with acute COVID-19. The J gene is TRBJ2-3, the V gene TRBV5-5; no reliable D call. The sample comprised PBMCs or T cells enriched from blood (not recorded which). The CDR3 spells CASSTGSTDTQYF. For the CDR3, the DNA is TGTGCCAGCAGCACCGGGAGCACAGATACGCAGTATTTT.